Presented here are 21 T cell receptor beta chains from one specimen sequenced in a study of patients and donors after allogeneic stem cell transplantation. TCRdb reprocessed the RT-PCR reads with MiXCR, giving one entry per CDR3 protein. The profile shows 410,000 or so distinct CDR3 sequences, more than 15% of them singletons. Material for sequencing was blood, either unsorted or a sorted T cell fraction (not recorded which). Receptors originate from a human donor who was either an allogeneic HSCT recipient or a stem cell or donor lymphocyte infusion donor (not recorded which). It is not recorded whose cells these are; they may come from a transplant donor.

CDR3 loop: CASSVGDEHTEAFF. CDR3 bases: TGTGCCAGCAGCGTAGGTGACGAACACACTGAAGCTTTCTTT. The chain carries TRBV9 and TRBJ1-1; unclear D gene. V was shortened by 0 bases and J by 3 bases, with 9 bases between the two germline ends. The CDR3 totals 14 residues. The germline CDR1 and CDR2 sequences are SGDLS and YYNGEE. The entire variable domain, with the rest obtained from reference TRBV9 and TRBJ1-1, is as follows: DSGVTQTPKHLITATGQRVTLRCSPRSGDLSVYWYQQSLDQGLQFLIQYYNGEERAKGNILERFSAQQFPDLHSELNLSSLELGDSALYFCASSVGDEHTEAFFGQGTRLTVV.

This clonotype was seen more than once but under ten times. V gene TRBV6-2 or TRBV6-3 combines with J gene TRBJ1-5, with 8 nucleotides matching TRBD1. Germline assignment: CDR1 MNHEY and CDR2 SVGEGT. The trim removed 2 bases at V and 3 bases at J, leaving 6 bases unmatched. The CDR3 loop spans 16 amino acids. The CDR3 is CASSYIRGPINQPQHF. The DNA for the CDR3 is TGTGCCAGCAGTTACATCAGGGGGCCGATCAATCAGCCCCAGCATTTT.

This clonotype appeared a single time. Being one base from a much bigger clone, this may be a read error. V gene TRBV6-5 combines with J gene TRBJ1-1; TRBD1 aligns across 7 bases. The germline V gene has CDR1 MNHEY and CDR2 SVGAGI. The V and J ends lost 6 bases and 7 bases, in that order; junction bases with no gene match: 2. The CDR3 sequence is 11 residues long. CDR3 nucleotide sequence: TGTGCCAGCAGGACAGGGTTTGAAGCTTTCTTT. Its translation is CASRTGFEAFF.

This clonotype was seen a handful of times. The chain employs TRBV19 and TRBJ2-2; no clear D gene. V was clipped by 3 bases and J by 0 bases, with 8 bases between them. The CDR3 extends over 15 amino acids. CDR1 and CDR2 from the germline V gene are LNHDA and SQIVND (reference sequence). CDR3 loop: CASSIVTPNTGELFF. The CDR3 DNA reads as TGTGCCAGTAGTATTGTCACTCCGAACACCGGGGAGCTGTTTTTT.

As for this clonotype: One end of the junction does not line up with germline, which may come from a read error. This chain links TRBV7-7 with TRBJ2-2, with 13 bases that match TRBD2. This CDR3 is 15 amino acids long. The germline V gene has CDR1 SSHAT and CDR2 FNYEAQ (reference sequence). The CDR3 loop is CASSTGLAGTGELFF. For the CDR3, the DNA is TGTGCTAGCAGCACGGGACTAGCGGGGACCGGGGAGCTGTTTTTT.

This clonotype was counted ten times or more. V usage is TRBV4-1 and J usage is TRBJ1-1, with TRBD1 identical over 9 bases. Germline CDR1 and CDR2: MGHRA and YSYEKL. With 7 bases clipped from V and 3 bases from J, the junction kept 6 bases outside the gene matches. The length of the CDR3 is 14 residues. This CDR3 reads CASNLTGGDTEAFF. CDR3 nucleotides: TGCGCCAGCAACCTGACAGGGGGTGACACTGAAGCTTTCTTT.

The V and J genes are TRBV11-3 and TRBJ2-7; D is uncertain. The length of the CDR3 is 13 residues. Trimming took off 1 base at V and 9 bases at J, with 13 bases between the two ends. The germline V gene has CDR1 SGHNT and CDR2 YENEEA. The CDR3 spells CASSLVGDLGQYF. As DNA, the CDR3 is TGTGCCAGCAGCTTAGTCGGTGACCTAGGGCAGTACTTC. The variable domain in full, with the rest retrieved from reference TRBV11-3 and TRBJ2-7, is EAGVVQSPRYKIIEKKQPVAFWCNPISGHNTLYWYLQNLGQGPELLIRYENEEAVDDSQLPKDRFSAERLKGVDSTLKIQPAELGDSAVYLCASSLVGDLGQYFGPGTRLTVT.

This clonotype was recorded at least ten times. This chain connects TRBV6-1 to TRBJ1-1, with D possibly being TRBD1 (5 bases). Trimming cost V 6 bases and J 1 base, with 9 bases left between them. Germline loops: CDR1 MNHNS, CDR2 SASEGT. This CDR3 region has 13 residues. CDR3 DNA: TGTGCCAGCAGCTGGGGACGGAACACTGAAGCTTTCTTT. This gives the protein CASSWGRNTEAFF.

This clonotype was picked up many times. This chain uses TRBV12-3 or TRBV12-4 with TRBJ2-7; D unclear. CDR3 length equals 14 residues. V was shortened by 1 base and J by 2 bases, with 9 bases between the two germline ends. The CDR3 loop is CASSLGTDTYEQYF. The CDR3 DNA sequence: TGTGCCAGCAGTTTAGGGACGGATACCTACGAGCAGTACTTC.

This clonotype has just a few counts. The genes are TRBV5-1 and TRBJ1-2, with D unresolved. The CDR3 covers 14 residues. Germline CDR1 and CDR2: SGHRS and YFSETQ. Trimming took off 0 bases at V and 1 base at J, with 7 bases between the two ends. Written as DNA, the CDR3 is TGCGCCAGCAGCTTGGAGAAGGTTAACTATGGCTACACCTTC. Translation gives CASSLEKVNYGYTF.

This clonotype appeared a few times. Here the CDR3 reads CASSQYGRGDSFYEQYF. DNA of the CDR3: TGTGCCAGCAGCCAATACGGAAGGGGGGACAGTTTCTACGAGCAGTACTTC. The chain links TRBV3-1 to TRBJ2-7, with a weak D call TRBD1 (7 bases). The CDR3 spans 17 residues. CDR1 is LGHDT and CDR2 is YNNKEL in the germline V gene (reference sequence). Deletions cut 2 bases from V and 3 bases from J, with 20 bases between.

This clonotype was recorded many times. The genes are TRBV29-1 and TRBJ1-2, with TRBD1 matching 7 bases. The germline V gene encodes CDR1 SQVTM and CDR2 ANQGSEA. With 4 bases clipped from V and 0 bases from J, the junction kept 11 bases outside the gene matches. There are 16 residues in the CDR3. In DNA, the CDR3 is TGCAGCGTTGCCATCTGGGGGGACAGCACTAACTATGGCTACACCTTC. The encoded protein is CSVAIWGDSTNYGYTF.

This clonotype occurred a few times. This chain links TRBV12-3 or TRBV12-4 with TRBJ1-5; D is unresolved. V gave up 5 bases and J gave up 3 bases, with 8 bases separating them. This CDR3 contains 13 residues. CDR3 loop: CASSAHNNQPQHF. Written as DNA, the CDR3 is TGTGCCAGCAGTGCACACAACAATCAGCCCCAGCATTTT.

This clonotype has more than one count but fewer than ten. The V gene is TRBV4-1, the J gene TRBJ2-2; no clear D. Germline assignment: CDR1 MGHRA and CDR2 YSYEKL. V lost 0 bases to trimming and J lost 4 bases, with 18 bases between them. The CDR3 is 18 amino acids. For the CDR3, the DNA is TGCGCCAGCAGCCAAGAACCGCCTGGTAGGATGGGCACCGGGGAGCTGTTTTTT. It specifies CASSQEPPGRMGTGELFF.

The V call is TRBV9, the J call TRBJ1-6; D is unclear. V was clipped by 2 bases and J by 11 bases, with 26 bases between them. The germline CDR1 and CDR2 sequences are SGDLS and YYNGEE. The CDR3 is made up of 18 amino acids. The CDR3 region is CASSVSDYTVPRQAPLHF. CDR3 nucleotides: TGTGCCAGCAGCGTCTCCGATTACACGGTCCCCCGACAAGCACCCCTCCACTTT.

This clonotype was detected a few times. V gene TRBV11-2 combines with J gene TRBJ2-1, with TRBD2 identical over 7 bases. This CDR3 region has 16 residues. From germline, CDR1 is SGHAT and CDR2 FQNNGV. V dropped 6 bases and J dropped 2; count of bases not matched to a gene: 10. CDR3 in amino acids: CASSPPLARAYNEQFF. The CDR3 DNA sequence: TGTGCCAGCAGTCCTCCACTAGCGCGCGCCTACAATGAGCAGTTCTTC.

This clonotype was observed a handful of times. The CDR3 DNA is TGTGCCAGCAGTCGGACAGTTGGGGCCCCTTATTCACCCCTCCACTTT. Residues: CASSRTVGAPYSPLHF. The chain combines TRBV6-1 with TRBJ1-6, with D perhaps matching TRBD1 (6 bases). V dropped 5 bases and J dropped 8 bases, with 19 bases sitting between them. Germline-derived CDR1 and CDR2 are MNHNS and SASEGT. The CDR3 runs 16 residues.

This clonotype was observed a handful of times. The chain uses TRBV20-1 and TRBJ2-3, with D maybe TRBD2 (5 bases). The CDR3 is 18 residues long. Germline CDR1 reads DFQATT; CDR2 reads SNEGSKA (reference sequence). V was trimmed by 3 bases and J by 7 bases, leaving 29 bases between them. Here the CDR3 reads CSASKGGASYVTGHTQYF. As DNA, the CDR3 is TGCAGTGCTAGTAAGGGCGGCGCTAGCTACGTCACCGGGCATACGCAGTATTTT.

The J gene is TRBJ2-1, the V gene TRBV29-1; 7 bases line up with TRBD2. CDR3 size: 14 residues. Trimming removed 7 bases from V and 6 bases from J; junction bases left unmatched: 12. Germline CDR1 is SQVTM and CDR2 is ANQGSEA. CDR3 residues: CSGGLGASGNEQFF. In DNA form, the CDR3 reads TGCAGCGGCGGACTCGGGGCTAGCGGCAATGAGCAGTTCTTC.

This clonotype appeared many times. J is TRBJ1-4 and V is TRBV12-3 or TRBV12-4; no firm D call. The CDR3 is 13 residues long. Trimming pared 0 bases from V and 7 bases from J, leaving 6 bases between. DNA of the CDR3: TGTGCCAGCAGTTTAGCGGAAGGTGAAAAACTGTTTTTT. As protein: CASSLAEGEKLFF.

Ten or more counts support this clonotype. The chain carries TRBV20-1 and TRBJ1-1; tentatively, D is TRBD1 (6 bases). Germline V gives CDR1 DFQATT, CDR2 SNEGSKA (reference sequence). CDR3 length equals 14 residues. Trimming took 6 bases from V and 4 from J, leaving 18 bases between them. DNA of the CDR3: TGCAGTGCCCCCACGGGGGCCTGGGCCACTGAAGCTTTCTTT. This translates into CSAPTGAWATEAFF.